Below are 20 T cell receptor beta chains sequenced from a single sample in a study of blood T cell repertoires in COVID-19. Sequenced by immunoSEQ multiplex PCR; TCRdb stores in-frame clones only, minus some. The sample lists approximately 180,000 clones; approximately 85% were seen once. Sequencing used PBMCs or T cells enriched from blood (not recorded which). These receptors were collected from a man aged 35-49 years who had recovered from COVID-19.

The chain couples TRBV9 to TRBJ2-2; TRBD2 aligns across 10 bases. V shed 3 bases, J shed 8 bases, and the junction held 7 bases outside the gene matches. The CDR3 is 15 amino acids. Germline CDR1 and CDR2: SGDLS and YYNGEE. CDR3 sequence: CASSGLAGDGGELFF. The CDR3 coding sequence is TGTGCCAGCAGCGGGCTAGCGGGAGATGGTGGGGAGCTGTTTTTT.

This sequence joins TRBV7-2 and TRBJ1-2, with D perhaps matching TRBD1 (6 bases). CDR1 SGHTA and CDR2 FQGNSA come from the germline V gene. This CDR3 has 15 residues. Trimming stripped 0 bases from V and 4 bases from J, with 12 bases between. DNA for the CDR3: TGTGCCAGCAGCTTAGCCGGGGGGGCGGTCTATGGCTACACCTTC. Amino acids: CASSLAGGAVYGYTF.

J is TRBJ2-3 and V is TRBV11-2; 8 nucleotides match TRBD2. In germline, CDR1 is SGHAT, CDR2 FQNNGV. Trimming at V came to 5 bases and at J to 1 base, leaving 5 bases not matched to a gene. There are 15 residues in the CDR3. CDR3 in DNA: TGTGCCAGCAGCCCGTCGGGACTAGGCACAGATACGCAGTATTTT. Its protein product is CASSPSGLGTDTQYF. The variable domain in full, with the rest retrieved from reference TRBV11-2 and TRBJ2-3, is EAGVAQSPRYKIIEKRQSVAFWCNPISGHATLYWYQQILGQGPKLLIQFQNNGVVDDSQLPKDRFSAERLKGVDSTLKIQPAKLEDSAVYLCASSPSGLGTDTQYFGPGTRLTVL.

The rearrangement uses TRBV9 and TRBJ1-6, with a tentative D call TRBD1 (5 bases). Germline V gene sequence: CDR1 SGDLS, CDR2 YYNGEE. The V and J ends lost 0 bases and 6 bases respectively, with 10 bases between them. The CDR3 is made up of 15 amino acids. The CDR3 DNA follows: TGTGCCAGCAGCGTAGCCGGGGGAGGTAATTCACCCCTCCACTTT. Protein product: CASSVAGGGNSPLHF.

This chain connects TRBV18 to TRBJ1-4; TRBD1 matches at 9 bases. The CDR3 is made up of 16 amino acids. The J segment lost 5 bases and the V segment lost 4 bases, leaving 8 bases of the junction unmatched. Germline V gene lookup returns CDR1 KGHSH and CDR2 LQKENI. This chain's CDR3 is CASSRNSGTGNEKLFF. The CDR3 DNA reads TGTGCCAGCTCACGGAACTCCGGGACAGGGAATGAAAAACTGTTTTTT.

The rearrangement uses TRBV7-2 and TRBJ2-7; no clear D gene. Trimming shortened V by 3 bases and J by 3 bases, and 18 bases separated the two germline ends. CDR1 is SGHTA and CDR2 is FQGNSA in the germline V gene. This CDR3 is 16 amino acids long. The DNA of the CDR3 is TGTGCCAGCAGCTTGCCTTTACCCAGAGGAGTCTACGAGCAGTACTTC. Translating it yields CASSLPLPRGVYEQYF.

The chain carries TRBV5-1 and TRBJ1-1; a possible D gene is TRBD1 (6 bases). Trimming pared 0 bases from V and 1 base from J, leaving 19 bases between. CDR3 length: 18 amino acids. CDR1 is SGHRS, CDR2 YFSETQ, per germline. This CDR3 reads CASSLEIRGAIRNTEAFF. The CDR3 DNA sequence: TGCGCCAGCAGCTTGGAAATACGGGGGGCGATAAGGAACACTGAAGCTTTCTTT. The full variable domain, rest sourced from reference TRBV5-1 and TRBJ1-1, is KAGVTQTPRYLIKTRGQQVTLSCSPISGHRSVSWYQQTPGQGLQFLFEYFSETQRNKGNFPGRFSGRQFSNSRSEMNVSTLELGDSALYLCASSLEIRGAIRNTEAFFGQGTRLTVV.

The chain couples TRBV28 to TRBJ2-5, with D unresolved. CDR1 and CDR2 (germline): MDHEN, SYDVKM. The CDR3 consists of 14 residues. Deletions cut 2 bases from V and 7 bases from J, with 14 bases between. The CDR3 coding sequence is TGTGCCAGCAGTTTAGTAATAGCCTCGGGGACCCAGTACTTC. It yields the protein CASSLVIASGTQYF.

The rearrangement links TRBV11-2 to TRBJ2-2, with 7 bases lining up with TRBD2. Per the germline V gene, CDR1 is SGHAT and CDR2 is FQNNGV. V gave up 2 bases and J gave up 5 bases; unmatched junction bases: 5. The CDR3 is made up of 15 amino acids. The CDR3 DNA is TGTGCCAGCAGCTTAAGTCAGGGAGGGACCGGGGAGCTGTTTTTT. The encoded protein is CASSLSQGGTGELFF.

In this sample, this clone turned up once. J is TRBJ1-4 and V is TRBV9; TRBD1 matches at 7 bases. The J segment lost 7 bases and the V segment lost 3 bases, leaving 6 bases of the junction unmatched. Germline assignment: CDR1 SGDLS and CDR2 YYNGEE. The CDR3 is 14 amino acids. The chain's CDR3 is CASSEGAPGEKLFF. The CDR3 DNA follows: TGTGCCAGCAGCGAGGGGGCCCCCGGTGAAAAACTGTTTTTT.

This chain uses TRBV4-1 with TRBJ2-7; D might be TRBD1 (5 bases). V lost 3 bases and J 1 base, leaving 10 bases between the germline ends. There are 14 residues in the CDR3. Germline V gene lookup returns CDR1 MGHRA and CDR2 YSYEKL. CDR3 protein: CASSQKWTSYEQYF. The DNA of the CDR3 is TGCGCCAGCAGCCAGAAATGGACATCCTACGAGCAGTACTTC.

The V and J genes are TRBV30 and TRBJ1-3; D is possibly TRBD1 (6 bases). Germline lookup yields CDR1 GTSNPN and CDR2 SVGIG (reference sequence). V shed 2 bases and J shed 4 bases, with 18 bases lying between them. This CDR3 has 16 amino acids. The CDR3 DNA reads TGTGCCTGGAGTAACCCCTCAGGGGAGTTCGGAAACACCATATATTTT. It encodes CAWSNPSGEFGNTIYF.

The chain employs TRBV1 and TRBJ2-3; the D call of TRBD1 is as the table states it, not checked on the DNA. TRBV1 is assigned pseudogene status. The CDR3 runs 21 residues. The CDR3 protein is CTSSQPISRLTCGGGTDTQYF. The CDR3 region has the DNA TGCACCAGCAGCCAACCAATATCCCGCCTGACTTGTGGGGGCGGCACAGATACGCAGTATTTT.

This clone was picked up a small number of times. Other DNA variants within this sample encode the same CDR3. The CDR3 coding sequence is TGTGCCAGCAGCTCGACGGGGAGCAATCAGCCCCAGCATTTT. The encoded protein is CASSSTGSNQPQHF. The chain recombines TRBV7-9 with TRBJ1-5, with unresolved D. CDR3 length equals 14 residues. V was pared by 4 bases and J by 1 base, with 8 bases between. Germline CDR1 is SEHNR and CDR2 is FQNEAQ (reference sequence).

This rearrangement joins TRBV29-1 to TRBJ2-2; 12 bases fit TRBD2. This CDR3 spans 17 amino acids. Germline trimming cut 6 bases from V and 0 bases from J; bases unmatched to any gene: 8. CDR1 and CDR2 from the germline V gene are SQVTM and ANQGSEA. The chain's CDR3 is CSVGGLAGSTNTGELFF. In nucleotides, the CDR3 is TGCAGCGTGGGGGGACTAGCGGGCTCTACGAACACCGGGGAGCTGTTTTTT.

The chain uses TRBV6-6 and TRBJ2-4; perhaps TRBD2 as D (5 bases). Germline V gene sequence: CDR1 MNHNY, CDR2 SVGAGI (reference sequence). The CDR3 loop spans 12 amino acids. Trimming removed 2 bases from V and 7 bases from J, with 6 bases in between. The DNA for the CDR3 is TGTGCCAGCAGTTACGAGGGTAACATTCAGTACTTC. Translation gives CASSYEGNIQYF.

The chain links TRBV12-3 or TRBV12-4 to TRBJ1-2; 10 nucleotides agree with TRBD1. The CDR3 is 12 residues long. V shed 6 bases, J shed 8 bases, and the junction held 3 bases outside the gene matches. Written as DNA, the CDR3 is TGTGCCAGCAGGACAGGGGGCGTCGGCTACACCTTC. Protein product: CASRTGGVGYTF.

The rearrangement links TRBV11-2 to TRBJ1-2; D possibly corresponds to TRBD1 (5 bases). The CDR3 runs 15 residues. Per the germline V gene, CDR1 is SGHAT and CDR2 is FQNNGV. V was cut by 1 base and J by 2 bases, with 11 bases left in between. CDR3 DNA: TGTGCCAGCAGCTTAGGTCTGGGGCGAAACTATGGCTACACCTTC. It codes for CASSLGLGRNYGYTF.

This CDR3 reads CSAQPGGGVEAFF. CDR3 coding DNA: TGCAGCGCCCAGCCGGGGGGCGGGGTGGAAGCTTTCTTT. The chain is built from TRBV29-1 and TRBJ1-1; maybe TRBD1 (6 bases). The V and J ends lost 7 bases and 8 bases respectively, with 20 bases between them. Germline lookup yields CDR1 SQVTM and CDR2 ANQGSEA. CDR3 length equals 13 residues.

This clone occurred once. V gene TRBV19 combines with J gene TRBJ1-2; maybe TRBD1 (5 bases). The germline CDR1 and CDR2 sequences are LNHDA and SQIVND (reference sequence). The CDR3 length is 15 residues. Trimming left V 4 bases short and J 5 bases short, with 17 bases between. CDR3 DNA sequence: TGTGCCAGTAGTAGGGGCAGGGCGGCGTCTTATGGCTACACCTTC. It encodes CASSRGRAASYGYTF.